Each of the 23 T cell receptor beta chains below was sequenced from the same sample in a study of blood T cell repertoires in COVID-19. The protocol was immunoSEQ multiplex PCR, while the TCRdb copy is restricted to in-frame clones and leaves out a portion. The sample has about 320,000 clones, around nine tenths seen once. The sample consisted of PBMCs or T cells enriched from blood (not recorded which). The receptors were sampled from a woman between 25 and 40 years old who had been exposed to COVID-19.

The V and J genes are TRBV5-1 and TRBJ1-1, with 8 bases matching TRBD1. CDR1 is SGHRS, CDR2 YFSETQ, per germline. J was trimmed by 4 bases and V by 4 bases; bases with no gene match: 6. The CDR3 spans 14 residues. CDR3 residues: CASSADRVGTEAFF. Here the CDR3 DNA reads TGCGCCAGCAGCGCGGACAGGGTGGGCACTGAAGCTTTCTTT.

There are a few counts of this clone. The CDR3 protein is CASSLGGQGRYGYTF. The CDR3 nucleotides are TGTGCCAGCAGCTTAGGGGGACAGGGACGCTATGGCTACACCTTC. V and J are TRBV7-9 and TRBJ1-2; 9 nucleotides line up with TRBD1. The junction had 4 bases not matched to a gene; V was cut back by 1 base and J by 4 bases. This CDR3 has 15 residues. In germline, CDR1 is SEHNR, CDR2 FQNEAQ (reference sequence). The complete variable domain, with remaining parts taken from reference TRBV7-9 and TRBJ1-2, reads DTGVSQNPRHKITKRGQNVTFRCDPISEHNRLYWYRQTLGQGPEFLTYFQNEAQLEKSRLLSDRFSAERPKGSFSTLEIQRTEQGDSAMYLCASSLGGQGRYGYTFGSGTRLTVV.

This rearrangement joins TRBV2 to TRBJ1-5; the D gene is possibly TRBD1 (6 bases). Germline V gene data show CDR1 as SNHLY and CDR2 as FYNNEI. This CDR3 spans 14 amino acids. V lost 3 bases and J 2 bases, leaving 8 bases between the germline ends. Here the CDR3 DNA reads TGTGCCAGCAGTGACGAGGGGGGCAATCAGCCCCAGCATTTT. This codes for CASSDEGGNQPQHF.

This chain connects TRBV7-6 to TRBJ2-3, with a weak D call TRBD1 (5 bases). Per germline, CDR1 SGHVS and CDR2 FNYEAQ. This CDR3 comprises 18 residues. V dropped 1 base and J dropped 2 bases, with 19 bases sitting between them. The CDR3 sequence: CASSLGFKGDGVTDTQYF. The DNA for the CDR3 is TGTGCCAGCAGCTTAGGGTTTAAAGGGGATGGGGTCACAGATACGCAGTATTTT.

This chain uses TRBV7-8 with TRBJ1-6; D remains ambiguous. V lost 7 bases and J 3 bases, leaving 22 bases between the germline ends. CDR3 size: 18 residues. Germline CDR1 reads SGHVS; CDR2 reads FQNEAQ. The CDR3 reads CASTTTVPGSLYNSPLHF. CDR3 DNA sequence: TGTGCCAGCACCACTACGGTGCCGGGGAGCCTCTATAATTCACCCCTCCACTTT.

The chain has TRBV3-1 (or the pseudogene TRBV3-2) and TRBJ1-6; D is ambiguous. Germline lookup yields CDR1 LGHDT and CDR2 YNNKEL (reference sequence). V lost 1 base and J 14 bases, leaving 6 bases between the germline ends. The CDR3 has 11 amino acids. The CDR3 coding sequence is TGTGCCAGCAGCCAAGGGGCAGCCCTCCACTTT. This translates into CASSQGAALHF.

The V call is TRBV12-3 or TRBV12-4, the J call TRBJ1-2, with 8 bases matching TRBD1. The V and J ends lost 10 bases and 5 bases, in that order; junction bases with no gene match: 9. The CDR3 totals 13 residues. The CDR3 DNA sequence: TGTGCCATCCCCGGACAGGGAATTTATGGCTACACCTTC. Its translation: CAIPGQGIYGYTF.

This clone occurred once. This rearrangement joins TRBV19 to TRBJ1-1, with 10 bases fitting TRBD1. CDR3 length: 14 amino acids. The germline CDR1 and CDR2 sequences are LNHDA and SQIVND (reference sequence). Trimming removed 6 bases from V and 4 bases from J; junction bases left unmatched: 5. Here the CDR3 reads CASSDRGRITEAFF. The CDR3 DNA reads TGTGCCAGTAGCGACAGGGGGCGCATCACTGAAGCTTTCTTT.

The chain couples TRBV11-1 to TRBJ1-1; weak D call: TRBD1 (6 bases). V was trimmed by 5 bases and J by 8 bases, leaving 12 bases between them. The length of the CDR3 is 12 residues. The germline gives CDR1 SGHAT, CDR2 FQDESV (reference sequence). The CDR3 here is CASSRRDKEAFF. The CDR3 nucleotides are TGTGCCAGCAGCCGCCGGGACAAAGAAGCTTTCTTT.

The V gene is TRBV28, the J gene TRBJ1-1; TRBD1 is a possible D gene (5 bases). Germline CDR1 MDHEN, CDR2 SYDVKM. Deletions cut 4 bases from V and 0 bases from J, with 9 bases between. The CDR3 is made up of 14 amino acids. The CDR3 loop is CASSSPGLNTEAFF. Written as DNA, the CDR3 is TGTGCCAGCAGTTCCCCAGGGCTGAACACTGAAGCTTTCTTT.

J is TRBJ2-5 and V is TRBV15; 9 bases line up with TRBD2. The J segment lost 4 bases and the V segment lost 1 base, leaving 4 bases of the junction unmatched. CDR1 and CDR2 from the germline V gene are LNHNV and YYDKDF (reference sequence). This CDR3 is built from 15 residues. CDR3 coding DNA: TGTGCCACCAGCAGAGCCGGGACTAGCACAGAGACCCAGTACTTC. Translation gives CATSRAGTSTETQYF. Variable domain in full (rest from reference TRBV15 and TRBJ2-5): DAMVIQNPRYQVTQFGKPVTLSCSQTLNHNVMYWYQQKSSQAPKLLFHYYDKDFNNEADTPDNFQSRRPNTSFCFLDIRSPGLGDTAMYLCATSRAGTSTETQYFGPGTRLLVL.

This clone was seen a single time. This chain links TRBV20-1 with TRBJ2-3; D possibly corresponds to TRBD2 (6 bases). Trimming took off 5 bases at V and 8 bases at J, with 11 bases between the two ends. This CDR3 is 11 amino acids long. Germline V gene lookup returns CDR1 DFQATT and CDR2 SNEGSKA (reference sequence). CDR3 sequence reads: CSALQGGTQYF. Written as DNA, the CDR3 is TGCAGTGCTTTGCAGGGAGGTACGCAGTATTTT.

The chain links TRBV18 to TRBJ1-1; D is possibly TRBD1 (6 bases). V was trimmed by 2 bases and J by 0 bases, leaving 13 bases between them. Germline V gives CDR1 KGHSH, CDR2 LQKENI. The CDR3 spans 16 residues. The chain's CDR3 is CASSPARGYMNTEAFF. The CDR3 bases are TGTGCCAGCTCACCAGCCAGGGGATACATGAACACTGAAGCTTTCTTT.

The V call is TRBV5-1, the J call TRBJ1-2, with D unresolved. Trimming removed 4 bases at V and 1 base at J, with 11 bases between. The CDR3 totals 14 residues. The germline CDR1 and CDR2 sequences are SGHRS and YFSETQ. The CDR3 loop reads CASSQQSLNYGYTF. The CDR3 coding sequence is TGCGCCAGCAGCCAACAGTCACTTAACTATGGCTACACCTTC. Looking up the rest from reference TRBV5-1 and TRBJ1-2 gives the full variable domain: KAGVTQTPRYLIKTRGQQVTLSCSPISGHRSVSWYQQTPGQGLQFLFEYFSETQRNKGNFPGRFSGRQFSNSRSEMNVSTLELGDSALYLCASSQQSLNYGYTFGSGTRLTVV.

The chain joins TRBV3-1 (or the pseudogene TRBV3-2) to TRBJ1-2; tentatively, D is TRBD1 (5 bases). The CDR3 extends over 14 amino acids. The germline V gene encodes CDR1 LGHDT and CDR2 YNNKEL (reference sequence). The V and J ends lost 1 base and 4 bases respectively, with 10 bases between them. The chain's CDR3 is CASSQVGGIYGYTF. CDR3 in DNA: TGTGCCAGCAGCCAAGTGGGGGGGATCTATGGCTACACCTTC.

V is TRBV7-2 and J is TRBJ2-7; the D gene is possibly TRBD1 (5 bases). Per germline, CDR1 SGHTA and CDR2 FQGNSA. Trimming removed 3 bases at V and 3 bases at J, with 15 bases between. There are 15 residues in the CDR3. The CDR3 spells CASSFFNGRDYEQYF. The CDR3 DNA follows: TGTGCCAGCAGCTTCTTTAATGGCAGGGACTACGAGCAGTACTTC.

This chain joins TRBV6-6 and TRBJ2-4; 9 positions match TRBD1. This CDR3 has 17 amino acids. With V trimmed by 5 bases and J by 1 base, 9 bases remained unmatched. CDR1 and CDR2 from the germline V gene are MNHNY and SVGAGI (reference sequence). The CDR3 here is CASSPKTGGPAKNIQYF. The DNA for the CDR3 is TGTGCCAGCAGTCCCAAGACAGGGGGGCCGGCCAAAAACATTCAGTACTTC.

V usage is TRBV7-3 and J usage is TRBJ2-7; 8 nucleotides agree with TRBD2. V lost 1 base, J lost 0 bases, and 5 bases stayed unmatched. Germline V gene data show CDR1 as SGHTA and CDR2 as FQGTGA. The CDR3 sequence is 16 residues long. The CDR3 DNA reads TGTGCCAGCAGCTTAAACGCGGGGGGCCTCTCCTACGAGCAGTACTTC. This translates into CASSLNAGGLSYEQYF.

This clone came up once. This sequence joins TRBV11-3 and TRBJ2-2, with TRBD1 matching 7 bases. The J segment lost 0 bases and the V segment lost 5 bases, leaving 3 bases of the junction unmatched. CDR1 and CDR2 (germline): SGHNT, YENEEA. The CDR3 is made up of 15 amino acids. As DNA, the CDR3 is TGTGCCAGCAGCCGACAGGGCGCGAACACCGGGGAGCTGTTTTTT. Amino acid sequence: CASSRQGANTGELFF.

The table lists this clone with a count of one. The V gene is TRBV5-1, the J gene TRBJ2-5; D might be TRBD2 (5 bases). The CDR3 totals 13 residues. V dropped 2 bases and J dropped 4 bases, with 9 bases sitting between them. The germline CDR1 and CDR2 sequences are SGHRS and YFSETQ. As DNA, the CDR3 is TGCGCCAGCAGCTTCGGGATTGGAGAGACCCAGTACTTC. Amino acids: CASSFGIGETQYF.

The genes are TRBV5-1 and TRBJ2-7, with TRBD1 as a possible D gene (6 bases). Trimming cost V 2 bases and J 2 bases, with 11 bases left between them. The CDR3 is made up of 14 amino acids. Germline CDR1 is SGHRS and CDR2 is YFSETQ. CDR3 loop: CASSLGGRTYEQYF. CDR3 coding DNA: TGCGCCAGCAGCTTAGGGGGAAGAACCTACGAGCAGTACTTC.

Only one count was recorded for this clone. This sequence joins TRBV4-3 and TRBJ2-6, with TRBD2 as a possible D gene (6 bases). Trimming removed 2 bases from V and 0 bases from J, with 20 bases in between. CDR3 size: 20 residues. Germline CDR1 reads LGHNA; CDR2 reads YSLEER. The CDR3 region has the DNA TGCGCCAGCAGCCAAAATCCTTCCGGGAGTAGTGGCTCTGGGGCCAACGTCCTGACTTTC. It specifies CASSQNPSGSSGSGANVLTF.

V is TRBV6-5 and J is TRBJ2-7; TRBD1 matches at 7 bases. The germline gives CDR1 MNHEY, CDR2 SVGAGI. The ends lost 5 bases at V and 4 bases at J; junction bases unmatched: 8. This CDR3 spans 14 amino acids. DNA for the CDR3: TGTGCCAGCAGTCCCCGGCGACAGGGTTACGAGCAGTACTTC. It codes for CASSPRRQGYEQYF.